This TCR beta chain was sequenced in a study of CD8 T cells in ankylosing spondylitis. Points from the study as a whole: The study identified a TCR beta motif of several highly homologous variants that appeared characteristic of ankylosing spondylitis blood.

MiXCR, run by TCRdb on the 5' RACE reads, gives a single entry per CDR3 protein. The data contain around 770,000 distinct CDR3 sequences, 12% of them singletons. In regard to this clonotype: What it binds is not known.

Trimming removed 8 bases from V and 0 bases from J, with 13 bases in between. Germline V gene sequence: CDR1 MNHNS, CDR2 SASEGT. This CDR3 has 14 amino acids. This sequence was found in a male donor with ankylosing spondylitis. The chain is built from TRBV6-1 and TRBJ2-5; D unresolved. The sequencing input was blood, either unsorted or a sorted T cell fraction (not recorded which). As DNA, the CDR3 is TGTGCCAGCGGTCGAGCAGCGTACCAAGAGACCCAGTACTTC. It is translated as CASGRAAYQETQYF.